A selection of T cell receptor beta chains follows, all from one sample in a study of PD-1 blockade in classical Hodgkin lymphoma. Clones were sequenced by immunoSEQ multiplex PCR, and TCRdb holds only the in-frame ones, with some missing. Among 80,000 to 100,000 clones, roughly 80% were seen once, and the ten largest hold roughly 16%. The input for sequencing was peripheral blood mononuclear cells (PBMCs), taken before the second cycle of nivolumab. These receptors were obtained from a human donor with classical Hodgkin lymphoma. Each CDR3 is given without its conserved first and last residue. Size values are once, few and many counts, or a class for expanded clones, and some rows have none.

>NA|TRBV7-2
ASSLEGSSPRNEQF
>NA|TRBV11-2
ASSLDIRNEQF
>NA|TRBV28
ASSLPGRDFQY
>NA|TRBV18
ASSPLANNEQF
>NA|TRBV5-1
ASSLVRASGYEQY
>NA|TRBV10-1
ASRALDYRYEQY
>NA|TRBV21-1
ASSKAGDPKNIQY
>NA|TRBV4-1
ASSQDPDPRGNSPLH
>few|TRBV30
AWSVHPVMNTEAF
>NA|TRBV12-5
ASALGTFQETQY
>NA|TRBV29-1
SGGTGQETQY
>few|TRBV7-9
ASSLRPQGYGYT
>NA|TRBV18
ASSPPGSIGADTQY
>NA|TRBV6-6
ASSLTGPGEKLF
>NA|TRBV28
ASSPQIGMVHEQY
>NA|TRBV27
ASRKREGNEQF
>NA|TRBV2
ASSEARGGNTEAF
>NA|TRBV27
ASSPKLAGPSGEQY
>NA|TRBV25-1
ASSLYYEQY
>NA|TRBV5-1
ASSTREGTDTQY
>NA|TRBV6-5
ASRPKWLSYEQY
>NA|TRBV6-5
ASSRGGIQGYT
>NA|TRBV5-1
ASRVGGFNTEAF
>NA|TRBV18
ASSPRSQSGGILYEQY
>NA|TRBV19
ASSLAGTGGYEQY
>NA|TRBV5-4
ASSSPRTGGPGELF
>NA|TRBV5-1
ASSSGRGDYT
>NA|TRBV7-2
ASSLGAGLDWGYT
>NA|TRBV6-6
ASQTGILTYEQY
>NA|TRBV5-1
ASSLQQGPNEQF
>NA|TRBV29-1
SVGTGYLDTEAF
>NA|TRBV7-8
ASSLTSASSYNEQF
>NA|TRBV6-4
ASSDSGGRDEQF
>NA|TRBV6-5
ASRHPAGGAYEQY
>few|TRBV18
ASSPWGAKGTEAF
>NA|TRBV18
ASSPGGGEKLF
>NA|TRBV7-2
ASSLSRDGDIQY
>NA|TRBV4-1
ASSHRHSNYGYT
>NA|TRBV4-3
ASSLSQGVAYEQY
>NA|TRBV11-2
ASSNLGQGSYEQY
>NA|TRBV5-4
ASSPGDRKSTDTQY
>NA|TRBV6-6
ASSRTTGTRWREQY
>NA|TRBV29-1
SVKGTGEAGELF
>NA|TRBV10-3
AIIPNPGNTEAF
>NA|TRBV5-1
ASSLRTGSLGTDTQY
>NA|TRBV27
ASSFRRGVSREGLFSEQY
>NA|TRBV10-3
AISTRTDHNEQF
>NA|TRBV14
ASSQAVTGRIS
>NA|TRBV19
ASSTPRGGNQPQH
>NA|TRBV27
ASSLGTSGFGDEQF
>few|TRBV5-1
ASSLGTGPYEQY
>NA|TRBV5-1
ASSTYQSTEAF
>NA|TRBV5-4
ASSSFLSGEQY
>NA|TRBV30
AWSVQAGGINEQF
>once|TRBV11-2
ASRIRFGSGGSYNEQF
>NA|TRBV28
ASSYGVFQETQY